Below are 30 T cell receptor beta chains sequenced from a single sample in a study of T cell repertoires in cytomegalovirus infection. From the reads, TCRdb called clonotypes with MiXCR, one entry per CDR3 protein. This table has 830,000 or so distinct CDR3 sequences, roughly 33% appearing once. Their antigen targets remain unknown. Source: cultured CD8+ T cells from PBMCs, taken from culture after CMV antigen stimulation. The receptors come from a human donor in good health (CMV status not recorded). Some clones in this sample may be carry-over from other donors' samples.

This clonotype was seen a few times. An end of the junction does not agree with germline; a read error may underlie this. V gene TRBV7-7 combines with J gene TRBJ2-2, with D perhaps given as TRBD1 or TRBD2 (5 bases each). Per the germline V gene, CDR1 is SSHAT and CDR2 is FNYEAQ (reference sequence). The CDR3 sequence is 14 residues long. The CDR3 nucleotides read TGTGCTAGCACCAGGGACCGTAACACCGGGGAGCTGTTTTTT. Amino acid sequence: CASTRDRNTGELFF.

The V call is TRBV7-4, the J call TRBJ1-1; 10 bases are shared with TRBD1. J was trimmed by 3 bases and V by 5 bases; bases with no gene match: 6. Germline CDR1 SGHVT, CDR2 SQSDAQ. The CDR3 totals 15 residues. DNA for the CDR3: TGTGCCAGCAGCGACATCGGGACAGGGGACACTGAAGCTTTCTTT. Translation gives CASSDIGTGDTEAFF.

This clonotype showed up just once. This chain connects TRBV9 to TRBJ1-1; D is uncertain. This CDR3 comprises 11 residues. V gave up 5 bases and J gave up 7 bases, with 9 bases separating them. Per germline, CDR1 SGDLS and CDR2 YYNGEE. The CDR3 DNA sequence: TGTGCCAGCAGTCCCTGGGGTGAAGCTTTCTTT. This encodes CASSPWGEAFF.

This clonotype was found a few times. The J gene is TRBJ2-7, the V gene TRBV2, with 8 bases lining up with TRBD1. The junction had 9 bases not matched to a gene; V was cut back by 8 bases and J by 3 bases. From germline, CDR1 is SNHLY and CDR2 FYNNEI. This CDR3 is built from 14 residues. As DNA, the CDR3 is TGTGCCAGCCTTGGCGGACAGGGTATCTACGAGCAGTACTTC. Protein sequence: CASLGGQGIYEQYF. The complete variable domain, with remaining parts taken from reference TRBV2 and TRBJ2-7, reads EPEVTQTPSHQVTQMGQEVILRCVPISNHLYFYWYRQILGQKVEFLVSFYNNEISEKSEIFDDQFSVERPDGSNFTLKIRSTKLEDSAMYFCASLGGQGIYEQYFGPGTRLTVT.

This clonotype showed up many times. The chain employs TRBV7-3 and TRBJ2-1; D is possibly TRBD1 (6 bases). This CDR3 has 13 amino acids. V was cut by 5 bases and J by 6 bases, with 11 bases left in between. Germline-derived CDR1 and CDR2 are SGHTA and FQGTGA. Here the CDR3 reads CASSKDRTNEQFF. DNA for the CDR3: TGTGCCAGCAGCAAAGACAGGACCAATGAGCAGTTCTTC.

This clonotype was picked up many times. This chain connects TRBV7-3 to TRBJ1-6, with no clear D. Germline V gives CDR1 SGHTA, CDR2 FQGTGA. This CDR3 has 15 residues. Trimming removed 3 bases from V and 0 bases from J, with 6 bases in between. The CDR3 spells CASSLESSYNSPLHF. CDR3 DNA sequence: TGTGCCAGCAGCTTGGAGAGCTCCTATAATTCACCCCTCCACTTT.

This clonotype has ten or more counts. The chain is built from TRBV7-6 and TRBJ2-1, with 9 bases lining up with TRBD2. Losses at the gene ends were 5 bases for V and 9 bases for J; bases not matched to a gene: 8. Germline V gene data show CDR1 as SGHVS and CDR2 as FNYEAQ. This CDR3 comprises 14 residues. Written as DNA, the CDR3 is TGTGCCAGCAGCCTCAGCGGGGGGCCGGGTGAGCAGTTCTTC. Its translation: CASSLSGGPGEQFF.

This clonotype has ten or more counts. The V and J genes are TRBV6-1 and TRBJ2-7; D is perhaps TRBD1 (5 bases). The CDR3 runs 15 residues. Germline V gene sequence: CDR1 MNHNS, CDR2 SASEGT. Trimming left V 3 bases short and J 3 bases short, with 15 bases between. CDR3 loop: CASSEAGLALYEQYF. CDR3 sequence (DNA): TGTGCCAGCAGTGAGGCAGGGTTGGCCCTCTACGAGCAGTACTTC.

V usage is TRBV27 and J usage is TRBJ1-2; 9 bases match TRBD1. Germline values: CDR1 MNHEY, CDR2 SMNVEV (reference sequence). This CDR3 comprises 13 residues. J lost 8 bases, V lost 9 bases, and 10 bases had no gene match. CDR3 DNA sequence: TGTGCCAGTACCTCCGGGACAGGGAACGGCTACACCTTC. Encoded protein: CASTSGTGNGYTF.

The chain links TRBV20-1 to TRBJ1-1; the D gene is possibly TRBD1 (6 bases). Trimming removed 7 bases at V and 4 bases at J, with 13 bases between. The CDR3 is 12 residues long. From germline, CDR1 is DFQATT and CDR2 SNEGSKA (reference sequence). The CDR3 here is CSESGDGTEAFF. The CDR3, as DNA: TGCAGTGAGTCAGGGGATGGCACTGAAGCTTTCTTT.

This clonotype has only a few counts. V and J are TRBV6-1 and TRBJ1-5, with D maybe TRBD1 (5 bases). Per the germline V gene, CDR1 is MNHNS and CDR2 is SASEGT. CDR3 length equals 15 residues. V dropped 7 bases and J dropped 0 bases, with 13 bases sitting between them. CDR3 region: CASKRRDGSNQPQHF. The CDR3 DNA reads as TGTGCCAGCAAGCGTCGGGACGGTAGCAATCAGCCCCAGCATTTT.

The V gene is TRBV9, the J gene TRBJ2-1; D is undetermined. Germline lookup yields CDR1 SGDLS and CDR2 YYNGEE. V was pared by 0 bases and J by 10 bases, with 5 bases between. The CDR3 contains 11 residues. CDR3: CASSVGWEQFF. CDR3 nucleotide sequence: TGTGCCAGCAGCGTAGGGTGGGAGCAGTTCTTC.

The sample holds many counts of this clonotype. The CDR3 coding sequence is TGTGCCAGCAGCCCAGACTGGGGACAGAATGATTCACCCCTCCACTTT. Its protein is CASSPDWGQNDSPLHF. The V gene is TRBV7-8, the J gene TRBJ1-6, with TRBD1 matching over 7 bases. J lost 8 bases, V lost 5 bases, and 12 bases had no gene match. From germline, CDR1 is SGHVS and CDR2 FQNEAQ. The CDR3 runs to 16 residues.

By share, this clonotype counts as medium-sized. CDR3 protein: CASSQETGQYTQYF. CDR3 nucleotide sequence: TGCGCCAGCAGCCAGGAAACCGGTCAATATACGCAGTATTTT. This sequence joins TRBV4-1 and TRBJ2-3, with D unclear. Germline values: CDR1 MGHRA, CDR2 YSYEKL. The CDR3 spans 14 residues. The V and J ends lost 3 bases and 7 bases respectively, with 14 bases between them.

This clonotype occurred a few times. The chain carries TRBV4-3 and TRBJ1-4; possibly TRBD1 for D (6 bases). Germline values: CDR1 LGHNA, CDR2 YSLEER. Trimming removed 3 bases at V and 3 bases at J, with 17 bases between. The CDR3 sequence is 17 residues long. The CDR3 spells CASSQSPEGEANEKLFF. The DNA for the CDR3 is TGCGCCAGCAGCCAGTCTCCAGAGGGGGAAGCTAATGAAAAACTGTTTTTT.

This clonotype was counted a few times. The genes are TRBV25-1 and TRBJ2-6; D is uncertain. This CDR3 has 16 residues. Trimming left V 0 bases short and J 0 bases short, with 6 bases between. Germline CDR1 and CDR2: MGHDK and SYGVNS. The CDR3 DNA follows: TGTGCCAGCAGTGAATATTTTAACTCTGGGGCCAACGTCCTGACTTTC. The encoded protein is CASSEYFNSGANVLTF.

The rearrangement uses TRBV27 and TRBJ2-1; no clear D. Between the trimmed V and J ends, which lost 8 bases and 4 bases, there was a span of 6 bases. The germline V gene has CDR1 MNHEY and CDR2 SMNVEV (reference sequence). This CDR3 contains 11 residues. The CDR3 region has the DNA TGTGCCAGCGGAGAATACAATGAGCAGTTCTTC. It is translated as CASGEYNEQFF.

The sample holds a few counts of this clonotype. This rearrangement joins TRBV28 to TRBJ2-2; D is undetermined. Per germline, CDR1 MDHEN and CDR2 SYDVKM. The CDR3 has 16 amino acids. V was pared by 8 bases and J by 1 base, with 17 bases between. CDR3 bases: TGTGCCAGCCTAAACTTCCGTGGGCTGAACACCGGGGAGCTGTTTTTT. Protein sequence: CASLNFRGLNTGELFF.

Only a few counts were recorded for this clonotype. The CDR3 DNA follows: TGTGCCACCAGAGGGATCTACGAGCAGTACGTC. Residues: CATRGIYEQYV. The chain employs TRBV2 and TRBJ2-7; tentative D call: TRBD2 (5 bases). Germline V gene data show CDR1 as SNHLY and CDR2 as FYNNEI. This CDR3 spans 11 amino acids. V gave up 10 bases and J gave up 3 bases, with 10 bases separating them.

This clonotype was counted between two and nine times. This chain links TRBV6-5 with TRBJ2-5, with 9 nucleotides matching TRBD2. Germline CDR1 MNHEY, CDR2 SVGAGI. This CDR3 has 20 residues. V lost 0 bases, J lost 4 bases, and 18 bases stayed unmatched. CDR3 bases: TGTGCCAGCAGTTACTCACGATACCGGCGGGGGGGCTACGGGGGAGAGACCCAGTACTTC. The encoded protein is CASSYSRYRRGGYGGETQYF.

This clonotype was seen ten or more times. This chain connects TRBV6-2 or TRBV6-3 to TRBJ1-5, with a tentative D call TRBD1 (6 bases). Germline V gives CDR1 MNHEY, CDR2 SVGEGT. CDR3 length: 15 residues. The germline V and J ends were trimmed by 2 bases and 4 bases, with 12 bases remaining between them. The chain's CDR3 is CASSYVGRGNQPQHF. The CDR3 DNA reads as TGTGCCAGCAGTTACGTCGGTAGGGGGAATCAGCCCCAGCATTTT.

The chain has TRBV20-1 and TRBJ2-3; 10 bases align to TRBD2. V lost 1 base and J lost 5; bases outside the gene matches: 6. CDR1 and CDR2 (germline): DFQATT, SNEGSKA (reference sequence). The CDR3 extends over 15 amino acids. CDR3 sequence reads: CSARVGAGGRDTQYF. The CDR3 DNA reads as TGCAGTGCTAGAGTCGGAGCGGGGGGGCGAGATACGCAGTATTTT.

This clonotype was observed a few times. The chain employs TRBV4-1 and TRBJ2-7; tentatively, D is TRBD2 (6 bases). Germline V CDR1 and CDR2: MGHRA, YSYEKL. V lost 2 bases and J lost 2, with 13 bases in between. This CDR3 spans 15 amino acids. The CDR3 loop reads CASSQTTGGTYEQYF. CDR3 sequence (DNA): TGCGCCAGCAGCCAAACCACCGGGGGAACCTACGAGCAGTACTTC.

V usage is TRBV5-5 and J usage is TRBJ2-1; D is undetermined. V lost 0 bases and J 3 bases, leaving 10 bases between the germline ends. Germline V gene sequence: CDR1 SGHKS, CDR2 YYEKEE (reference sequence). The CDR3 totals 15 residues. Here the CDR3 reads CASSLVGLGYNEQFF. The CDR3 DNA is TGTGCCAGCAGCTTGGTGGGGTTGGGCTACAATGAGCAGTTCTTC.

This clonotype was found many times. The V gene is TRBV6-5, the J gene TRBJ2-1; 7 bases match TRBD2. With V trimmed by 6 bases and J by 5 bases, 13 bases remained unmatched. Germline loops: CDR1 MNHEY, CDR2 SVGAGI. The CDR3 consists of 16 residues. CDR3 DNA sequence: TGTGCCAGCAGAGATACTCCGGGACTAAAGGACAATGAGCAGTTCTTC. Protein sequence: CASRDTPGLKDNEQFF.

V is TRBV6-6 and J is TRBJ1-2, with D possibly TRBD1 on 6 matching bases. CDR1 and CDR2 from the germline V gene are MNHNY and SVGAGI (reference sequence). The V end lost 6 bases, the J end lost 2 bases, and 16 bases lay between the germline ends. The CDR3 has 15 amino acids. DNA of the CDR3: TGTGCCAGCAGCCAGGATCTTACAGGGAACTATGGCTACACCTTC. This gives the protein CASSQDLTGNYGYTF.

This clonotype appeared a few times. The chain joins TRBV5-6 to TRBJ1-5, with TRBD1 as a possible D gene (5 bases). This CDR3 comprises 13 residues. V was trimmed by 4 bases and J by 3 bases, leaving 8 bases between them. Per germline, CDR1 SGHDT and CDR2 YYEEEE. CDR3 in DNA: TGTGCCAGCAGCCGGACATACAATCAGCCCCAGCATTTT. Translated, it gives CASSRTYNQPQHF.

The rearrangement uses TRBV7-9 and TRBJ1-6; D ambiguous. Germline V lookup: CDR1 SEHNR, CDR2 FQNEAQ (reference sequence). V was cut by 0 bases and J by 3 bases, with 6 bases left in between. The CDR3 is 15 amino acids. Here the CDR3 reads CASSLAIDYNSPLHF. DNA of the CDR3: TGTGCCAGCAGCTTAGCTATAGACTATAATTCACCCCTCCACTTT.

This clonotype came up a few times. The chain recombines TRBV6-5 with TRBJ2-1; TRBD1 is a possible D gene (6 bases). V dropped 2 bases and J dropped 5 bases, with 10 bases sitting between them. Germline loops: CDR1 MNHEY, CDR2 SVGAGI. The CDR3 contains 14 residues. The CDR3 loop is CASSYTGTHNEQFF. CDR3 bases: TGTGCCAGCAGTTACACAGGGACCCACAATGAGCAGTTCTTC.

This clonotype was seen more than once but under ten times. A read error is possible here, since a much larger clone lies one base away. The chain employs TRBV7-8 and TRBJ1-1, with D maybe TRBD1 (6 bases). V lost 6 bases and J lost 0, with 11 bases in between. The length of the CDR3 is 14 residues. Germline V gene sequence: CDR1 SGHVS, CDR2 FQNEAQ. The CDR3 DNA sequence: TGTGCCAGCAGTCGACAGGACATGAACACTGAAGCTTTCTTT. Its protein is CASSRQDMNTEAFF.